This TCR beta chain is from a study of response to subunit inactivated influenza vaccine. TCRdb called the RT-PCR reads again in MiXCR, with one record for every CDR3 protein. Counted here are a few hundred thousand distinct CDR3 sequences, 14% occurring once; the ten biggest clones make up roughly 10%. Overall study findings and caveats: The study's authors posited that every seasonal influenza vaccination enlists few new T cells.

This clonotype was seen a few times. What it binds is not known. The specimen comprised PBMCs from blood, sampled about 13 days after vaccination. This sequence originates from a man in his fifties who received an inactivated influenza vaccine.

Here the CDR3 reads CASRVRVSTGELFF. In DNA form, the CDR3 reads TGTGCCAGCAGGGTCAGGGTCAGCACCGGGGAGCTGTTTTTT. The genes are TRBV6-1 and TRBJ2-2, with a weak D call TRBD1 (5 bases). Germline loops: CDR1 MNHNS, CDR2 SASEGT. There are 14 residues in the CDR3. V was cut by 6 bases and J by 4 bases, with 12 bases left in between.